The 14 T cell receptor beta chains listed next were all sequenced from one sample in a study of neurological immune-mediated disorders. One entry per CDR3 protein results from TCRdb running MiXCR on the 5' RACE reads. The table includes some 79,000 distinct CDR3 sequences, 14% detected once. The specimen was PBMCs. These receptors were collected from a woman between 45 and 60 years old in good health.

This clonotype was found many times. J is TRBJ1-1 and V is TRBV2; D call uncertain. The CDR3 is 16 residues long. Trimming took off 4 bases at V and 4 bases at J, with 19 bases between the two ends. CDR1 and CDR2 (germline): SNHLY, FYNNEI. As DNA, the CDR3 is TGTGCCAGCAGTGCACAAAGGAGGGCAGTAGGCACTGAAGCTTTCTTT. As protein: CASSAQRRAVGTEAFF.

This clonotype was counted many times. The J gene is TRBJ2-7, the V gene TRBV24-1; D remains unclear. Germline assignment: CDR1 KGHDR and CDR2 SFDVKD. CDR3 length equals 16 residues. Trimming cost V 2 bases and J 4 bases, with 17 bases left between them. DNA of the CDR3: TGTGCCACCAGTGATTCTTCGCCTGGCCGCCCATACGAGCAGTACTTC. Its translation is CATSDSSPGRPYEQYF.

The gene calls are TRBV20-1 and TRBJ2-1, with D possibly being TRBD2 (6 bases). The germline gives CDR1 DFQATT, CDR2 SNEGSKA (reference sequence). CDR3 length equals 12 residues. V shed 6 bases and J shed 10 bases, with 16 bases lying between them. The CDR3 loop is CSASTRSSEQFF. The CDR3 nucleotides read TGCAGTGCGTCGACTAGATCCAGCGAGCAGTTCTTC.

This clonotype has ten or more counts. Its ends do not fully match the called genes, so a read error is possible. V and J are TRBV11-2 and TRBJ2-3; a possible D gene is TRBD2 (6 bases). CDR3 length: 14 amino acids. Germline CDR1 and CDR2: SGHAT and FQNNGV. CDR3 nucleotides: TGTGCCAGCAGTTTAGTGGGGAGGTCAGATACGCAGTATTTT. Translation: CASSLVGRSDTQYF.

This clonotype was detected only a few times. The J gene is TRBJ1-2, the V gene TRBV5-4; unclear D gene. This CDR3 contains 16 residues. Germline CDR1 is SGHNT and CDR2 is YYREEE (reference sequence). V was shortened by 0 bases and J by 2 bases, with 14 bases between the two germline ends. The CDR3 sequence is CASSLVTRTQNYGYTF. The CDR3 nucleotides are TGTGCCAGCAGCTTGGTAACACGAACCCAAAACTATGGCTACACCTTC.

The CDR3 DNA sequence: TGCGCCAGCAGCTTGGAAGGCGGGGCCCTACAAGAGACCCAGTACTTC. Its protein product is CASSLEGGALQETQYF. The chain has TRBV5-1 and TRBJ2-5, with D maybe TRBD2 (6 bases). The V end lost 0 bases, the J end lost 2 bases, and 14 bases lay between the germline ends. The CDR3 runs to 16 residues. Germline values: CDR1 SGHRS, CDR2 YFSETQ.

There are a few counts of this clonotype. The V and J genes are TRBV20-1 and TRBJ2-1, with a tentative D call TRBD2 (6 bases). This CDR3 has 12 residues. Trimming removed 6 bases at V and 10 bases at J, with 16 bases between. Germline CDR1 DFQATT, CDR2 SNEGSKA (reference sequence). In nucleotides, the CDR3 is TGCAGTGCCAGCCTGGCGGGGCGAGAGCAGTTCTTC. Protein: CSASLAGREQFF.

This clonotype was seen repeatedly, ten times or more. The chain couples TRBV28 to TRBJ1-1; D uncertain. The CDR3 is 13 amino acids. Per the germline V gene, CDR1 is MDHEN and CDR2 is SYDVKM. V lost 6 bases and J lost 1, with 9 bases in between. CDR3 loop: CASREGENTEAFF. Written as DNA, the CDR3 is TGTGCCAGCAGGGAGGGAGAGAACACTGAAGCTTTCTTT.

There are many counts of this clonotype. The rearrangement links TRBV5-1 to TRBJ1-1, with TRBD1 identical over 10 bases. The germline gives CDR1 SGHRS, CDR2 YFSETQ. The CDR3 covers 13 residues. The junction had 2 bases not matched to a gene; V was cut back by 3 bases and J by 6 bases. The CDR3 sequence is CASSSGTGAEAFF. DNA of the CDR3: TGCGCCAGCAGCTCCGGGACAGGGGCTGAAGCTTTCTTT.

This clonotype has a count of ten or more. The J gene is TRBJ2-1, the V gene TRBV5-1; a possible D gene is TRBD2 (7 bases). V was trimmed by 7 bases and J by 7 bases, leaving 15 bases between them. Germline V gene data show CDR1 as SGHRS and CDR2 as YFSETQ. CDR3 size: 13 residues. The DNA for the CDR3 is TGCGCCAGCGAGCCCAGGGGAGGGAATGAGCAGTTCTTC. Translated, it gives CASEPRGGNEQFF.

This clonotype has at least ten counts. The chain employs TRBV7-9 and TRBJ2-3, with 12 bases matching TRBD2. The CDR3 has 16 amino acids. Germline V gene lookup returns CDR1 SEHNR and CDR2 FQNEAQ (reference sequence). J was trimmed by 2 bases and V by 5 bases; bases with no gene match: 5. In DNA, the CDR3 is TGTGCCAGCAGCCTACTAGCGGGAGGTATCACAGATACGCAGTATTTT. It codes for CASSLLAGGITDTQYF.

This rearrangement joins TRBV11-2 to TRBJ1-3; 7 bases are shared with TRBD1. This CDR3 has 13 residues. Germline trimming cut 4 bases from V and 14 bases from J; bases unmatched to any gene: 11. From germline, CDR1 is SGHAT and CDR2 FQNNGV. CDR3 sequence: CASSWGTAQLLYF. DNA of the CDR3: TGTGCCAGCAGCTGGGGGACAGCGCAACTCCTATATTTT.

Comment on this clonotype: Sequence at one end of the junction differs from germline and may be a read error. The chain recombines TRBV11-3 with TRBJ1-2; tentative D call: TRBD1 (5 bases). Germline V CDR1 and CDR2: SGHNT, YENEEA. The CDR3 covers 16 residues. CDR3 in amino acids: CASNLEGRDGSYGNTF. The CDR3 nucleotides read TGTGCCAGCAACTTAGAGGGGCGAGACGGCAGCTATGGCAACACCTTC.

This clonotype showed up many times. The chain joins TRBV7-3 to TRBJ1-2; TRBD1 agrees at 7 bases. Germline V CDR1 and CDR2: SGHTA, FQGTGA. The CDR3 covers 13 residues. V lost 5 bases to trimming and J lost 3 bases; unmatched junction nucleotides: 3. The CDR3 loop is CASSLGQDYGYTF. The DNA of the CDR3 is TGTGCCAGCAGCCTAGGACAGGACTATGGCTACACCTTC.